This is a list of T cell receptor beta chains from one sample in a study of CD8+ T cells in alopecia areata. Produced via immunoSEQ multiplex PCR; TCRdb's table is partial and in-frame only. The profile covers thousands of clones, with 64% appearing a single time and roughly 17% taken by the ten largest. The starting material was skin, obtained at week 0. These receptors came from a human donor with alopecia areata. Each CDR3 is given with its conserved first and last residue. A D gene is named only where the DNA matches it firmly. Some rows mark clone size as missing; the rest say once, few, many or name a class of expanded clone.

TRBV7-2	TRBJ1-2	few	-	TGTGCCAGCAGCCCGCACGACTATGGCTACACCTTC	CASSPHDYGYTF
TRBV6-1	TRBJ2-3	few	TRBD2	TGTGCCAGCAGCTCGACTAGCGGGGGGGCGGATACGCAGTATTTT	CASSSTSGGADTQYF
TRBV4-1	TRBJ1-5	-	-	TGCGCCAGCAGCCAGGTTACGGGACTTTATAGGCAGCCCCAGCATTTT	CASSQVTGLYRQPQHF
TRBV5-1	TRBJ2-7	few	-	TGCGCCAGCAGCTTGGCGGGCGGACCTGGGATCTCCTACGAGCAGTACTTC	CASSLAGGPGISYEQYF
TRBV4-2	TRBJ1-2	-	-	TGTGCCAGCAGCCAAAAGGGACATTTGAACTATGGCTACACCTTC	CASSQKGHLNYGYTF
TRBV5-4	TRBJ1-2	once	TRBD1	TGTGACAGCAGACCGGACAGGGGGGCCTATGGCTACACCTTC	CDSRPDRGAYGYTF
TRBV12-2	TRBJ2-3	-	-	TGTGCAAGTCGCTTAATAGGGGGAGTAGCGGGGGCCACAGATACGCAGTATTTT	CASRLIGGVAGATDTQYF
TRBV30	TRBJ2-7	-	TRBD2	TGTGCCTGGAGTGTAACTAGCGGGTATGTTGAGCAGTACTTC	CAWSVTSGYVEQYF
TRBV11-2	TRBJ2-5	few	TRBD1	TGTGCCAGCAGCCCTCGGACAGGAGAGACCCAGTACTTC	CASSPRTGETQYF
TRBV7-2	TRBJ1-2	-	-	TGTGCCAGCAGCTTAGATCCCGCGGGGGGCCGGTATGGCTACACCTTC	CASSLDPAGGRYGYTF
TRBV5-4	TRBJ1-3	-	-	TGTGCCAGCAGCCAGGACCCGGATCTGGGAAACACCATATATTTT	CASSQDPDLGNTIYF
TRBV4-3	TRBJ1-5	-	-	TGCGCCAGCAGCCGGGGCCGATTGAGCAATCAGCCCCAGCATTTT	CASSRGRLSNQPQHF
TRBV19	TRBJ2-1	-	TRBD1	TGTGCCAGTAGTACTTGGACAGGGGCGTACAATGAGCAGTTCTTC	CASSTWTGAYNEQFF
TRBV9	TRBJ1-6	-	-	TGTGCCAGCAGCGAGCACCAAGACAATTCACCCCTCCACTTT	CASSEHQDNSPLHF
TRBV10-3	TRBJ1-1	-	-	TGTGCCATCAGTGACGAGGATGGGGTTGAAGCTTTCTTT	CAISDEDGVEAFF
TRBV30	TRBJ1-3	-	-	TGTGCCTGGAGTGGCAATATATTTCAGGGGCCCGGAAACACCATATATTTT	CAWSGNIFQGPGNTIYF
TRBV7-9	TRBJ2-7	few	-	TGTGCCAGCAGCTTTGTCCGGCCCCCCTACGAGCAGTACTTC	CASSFVRPPYEQYF